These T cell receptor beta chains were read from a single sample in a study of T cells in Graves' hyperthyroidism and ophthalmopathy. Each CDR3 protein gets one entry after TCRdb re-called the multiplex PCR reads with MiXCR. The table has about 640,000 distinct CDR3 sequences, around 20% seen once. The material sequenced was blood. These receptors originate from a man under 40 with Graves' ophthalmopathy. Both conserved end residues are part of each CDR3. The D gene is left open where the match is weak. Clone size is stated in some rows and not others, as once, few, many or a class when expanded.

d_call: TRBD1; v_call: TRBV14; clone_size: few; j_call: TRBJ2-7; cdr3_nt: TGTGCCAGCAGCCAAGATCAGAGACAGGGGGAGCAGTACTTC; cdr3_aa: CASSQDQRQGEQYF
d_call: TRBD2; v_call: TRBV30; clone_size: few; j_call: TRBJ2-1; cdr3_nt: TGTGCCTGGAGTAGCGGGAGGCCCCCTCAGCAGTTCTTC; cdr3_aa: CAWSSGRPPQQFF
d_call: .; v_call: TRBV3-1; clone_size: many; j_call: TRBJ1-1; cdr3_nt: TGTGCCAGCAGCCAGGGACACCCATCTGAAGCTTTCTTT; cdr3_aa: CASSQGHPSEAFF
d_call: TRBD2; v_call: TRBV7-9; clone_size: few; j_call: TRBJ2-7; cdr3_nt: TGTGCCAGCAGACAAACTAGCGGGAGTGGCCGCTACTACGAGCAGTACTTC; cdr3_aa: CASRQTSGSGRYYEQYF
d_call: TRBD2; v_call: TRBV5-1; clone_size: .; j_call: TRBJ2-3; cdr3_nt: TGCGCCAGCAGCCCCGGGAATCTAGCGGGAGTATCAGATACGCAGTATTTT; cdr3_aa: CASSPGNLAGVSDTQYF
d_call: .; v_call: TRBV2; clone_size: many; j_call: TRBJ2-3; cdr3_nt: TGTGCCAGCAGTCGGGACGGAACTAGCACAGATACGCAGTATTTT; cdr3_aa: CASSRDGTSTDTQYF
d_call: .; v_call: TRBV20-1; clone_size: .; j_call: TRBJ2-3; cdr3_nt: TGCAGTGCTAGAGATATCCTGGAGGCAGATACGCAGTATTTT; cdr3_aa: CSARDILEADTQYF
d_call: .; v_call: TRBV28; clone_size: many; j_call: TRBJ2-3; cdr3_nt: TGTGCCAGCAGTCCGGAAAACATCATCTCGACGCAGTATTTT; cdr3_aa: CASSPENIISTQYF
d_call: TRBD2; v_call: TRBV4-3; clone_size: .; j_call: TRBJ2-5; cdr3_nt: TGCGCCAGCAGCCAAGGGGACTTCGGGAGGGAGACCCAGTACTTC; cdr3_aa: CASSQGDFGRETQYF
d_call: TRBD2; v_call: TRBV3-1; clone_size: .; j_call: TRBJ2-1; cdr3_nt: TGTGCCAGCAGCCAAGTTAGCGGGAGCTTGAATGAGCAGTTCTTC; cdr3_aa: CASSQVSGSLNEQFF
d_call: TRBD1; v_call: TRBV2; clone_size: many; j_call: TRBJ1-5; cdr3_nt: TGTGCCAGCAAGGACAGGACAGATCAGCCCCAGCATTTT; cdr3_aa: CASKDRTDQPQHF
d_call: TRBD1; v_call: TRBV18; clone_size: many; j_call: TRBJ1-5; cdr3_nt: TGTGCCAGCTCAGCGACAGGGGGCAATCAGCCCCAGCATTTT; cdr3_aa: CASSATGGNQPQHF
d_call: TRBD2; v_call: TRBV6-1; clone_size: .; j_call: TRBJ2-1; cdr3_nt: TGTGCCAGCAGCTTGACTAGCGGGGGCCTAAACAATGAGCAGTTCTTC; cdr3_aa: CASSLTSGGLNNEQFF
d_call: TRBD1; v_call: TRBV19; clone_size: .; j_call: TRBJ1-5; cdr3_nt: TGTGCCAGTAGAAATCAGGGGGGCAATCAGCCCCAGCATTTT; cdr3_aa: CASRNQGGNQPQHF
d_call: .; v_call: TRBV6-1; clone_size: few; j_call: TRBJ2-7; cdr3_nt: .; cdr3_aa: CASSSSTGGYYEQYF
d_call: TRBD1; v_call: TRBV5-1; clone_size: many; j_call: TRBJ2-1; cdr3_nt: TGCGCCAGCAGCCCCACAGGGGAGTCCTACAATGAGCAGTTCTTC; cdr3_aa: CASSPTGESYNEQFF
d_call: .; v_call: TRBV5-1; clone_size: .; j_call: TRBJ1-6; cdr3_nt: TGCGCCAGCAGCTTGAAGGGAGGGAATAATTCACCCCTCCACTTT; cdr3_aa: CASSLKGGNNSPLHF
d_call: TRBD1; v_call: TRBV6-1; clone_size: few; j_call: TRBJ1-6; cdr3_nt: TGTGCCAGCAGTGTGGGACAGGGTGGCCCTAATTCACCCCTCCACTTT; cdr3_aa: CASSVGQGGPNSPLHF